Listed below are T cell receptor beta chains from one sample, sequenced in a study of cytomegalovirus exposure and HLA in healthy donors. Clones were read by immunoSEQ multiplex PCR, and TCRdb kept only the in-frame ones, dropping some. The sample holds fewer than 250,000 clones, roughly 80% seen once. Sequenced input: PBMCs. The source of these receptors is a man aged 40-55 years in good health and CMV-seronegative. CDR3s include the opening cysteine and the closing phenylalanine or tryptophan. D genes are given only for firm matches. Not all rows give a size; the values are once, few, many and, for expanded clones, a class.

d_gene: -
j_gene: TRBJ2-7
abundance: -
v_gene: TRBV5-1
CDR3aa: CASSLHLRAYEQYF
CDR3nt: TGCGCCAGCAGCCTACATCTCCGGGCCTACGAGCAGTACTTC

d_gene: -
j_gene: TRBJ2-1
abundance: -
v_gene: TRBV2
CDR3aa: CATSGVLSYNEQFF
CDR3nt: TGTGCCACTTCAGGGGTTCTGTCCTACAATGAGCAGTTCTTC

d_gene: TRBD2
j_gene: TRBJ2-1
abundance: -
v_gene: TRBV6-4
CDR3aa: CASSELARTSGMNEQFF
CDR3nt: TGTGCCAGCAGTGAGCTCGCCCGGACTAGCGGGATGAATGAGCAGTTCTTC

d_gene: TRBD2
j_gene: TRBJ2-1
abundance: -
v_gene: TRBV7-3
CDR3aa: CASSLRGTSGRTPTLYNEQFF
CDR3nt: TGTGCCAGCAGCTTACGGGGGACTAGCGGGAGGACCCCCACCCTATACAATGAGCAGTTCTTC

d_gene: -
j_gene: TRBJ1-2
abundance: -
v_gene: TRBV4-2
CDR3aa: CASSQGSGDGYTF
CDR3nt: TGTGCCAGCAGCCAAGGTTCAGGTGATGGCTACACCTTC

d_gene: TRBD1
j_gene: TRBJ2-7
abundance: -
v_gene: TRBV9
CDR3aa: CASSNPRTGGPYEQYF
CDR3nt: TGTGCCAGCAGCAACCCCAGGACAGGGGGCCCCTACGAGCAGTACTTC

d_gene: TRBD2
j_gene: TRBJ2-2
abundance: -
v_gene: TRBV19
CDR3aa: CASSIGDRLAANTGELFF
CDR3nt: TGTGCCAGTAGTATCGGGGACCGGCTAGCGGCGAACACCGGGGAGCTGTTTTTT

d_gene: TRBD1
j_gene: TRBJ2-7
abundance: once
v_gene: TRBV19
CDR3aa: CASSINSGTGGMQQYF
CDR3nt: TGTGCCAGTAGTATAAATTCGGGGACAGGGGGGATGCAGCAGTACTTC

d_gene: -
j_gene: TRBJ1-1
abundance: -
v_gene: TRBV7-7
CDR3aa: CASSLATDTEAFF
CDR3nt: TGTGCCAGCAGCTTAGCGACAGACACTGAAGCTTTCTTT

d_gene: TRBD2
j_gene: TRBJ2-3
abundance: -
v_gene: TRBV7-2
CDR3aa: CASSLASGDTDTQYF
CDR3nt: TGTGCCAGCAGCTTAGCTAGCGGGGACACAGATACGCAGTATTTT

d_gene: TRBD2
j_gene: TRBJ2-7
abundance: -
v_gene: TRBV27
CDR3aa: CASSLTSGRQYEQYF
CDR3nt: TGTGCCAGCAGTTTAACTAGCGGGAGACAGTACGAGCAGTACTTC

d_gene: TRBD1
j_gene: TRBJ1-4
abundance: -
v_gene: TRBV5-1
CDR3aa: CASSLQAGGAKLFF
CDR3nt: TGCGCCAGCAGCTTGCAGGCAGGGGGAGCAAAACTGTTTTTT

d_gene: -
j_gene: TRBJ1-1
abundance: -
v_gene: TRBV29-1
CDR3aa: CSVSTPRATEAFF
CDR3nt: TGCAGCGTTAGTACCCCACGAGCCACTGAAGCTTTCTTT

d_gene: TRBD1
j_gene: TRBJ1-1
abundance: -
v_gene: TRBV27
CDR3aa: CASCRDRINTEAFF
CDR3nt: TGTGCCAGCTGCAGGGACAGGATAAACACTGAAGCTTTCTTT

d_gene: TRBD1
j_gene: TRBJ2-5
abundance: -
v_gene: TRBV2
CDR3aa: CASSEWQGAGETQYF
CDR3nt: TGTGCCAGCAGTGAGTGGCAGGGGGCGGGAGAGACCCAGTACTTC

d_gene: -
j_gene: TRBJ2-3
abundance: -
v_gene: TRBV9
CDR3aa: CASSVAAHSRDTQYF
CDR3nt: TGTGCCAGCAGCGTAGCGGCCCACTCCAGGGATACGCAGTATTTT

d_gene: TRBD1
j_gene: TRBJ1-4
abundance: -
v_gene: TRBV18
CDR3aa: CASSSTSGQSNEKLFF
CDR3nt: TGTGCCAGCTCATCAACCTCGGGACAGAGTAATGAAAAACTGTTTTTT

d_gene: -
j_gene: TRBJ2-7
abundance: -
v_gene: TRBV5-6
CDR3aa: CASSIRETVYEQYF
CDR3nt: TGTGCCAGCAGCATCCGGGAGACGGTCTACGAGCAGTACTTC

d_gene: TRBD1
j_gene: TRBJ2-7
abundance: -
v_gene: TRBV15
CDR3aa: CATSRSDRGRGEQYF
CDR3nt: TGTGCCACCAGCAGATCGGACAGGGGGCGAGGAGAGCAGTACTTC

d_gene: TRBD2
j_gene: TRBJ2-3
abundance: -
v_gene: TRBV18
CDR3aa: CASSPGALAGGQDTQYF
CDR3nt: TGTGCCAGCTCACCAGGGGCTCTAGCGGGGGGGCAAGATACGCAGTATTTT

d_gene: -
j_gene: TRBJ2-1
abundance: once
v_gene: TRBV5-6
CDR3aa: CASSREGGVHNEQFF
CDR3nt: TGTGCCAGCAGCCGCGAGGGCGGGGTCCACAATGAGCAGTTCTTC

d_gene: -
j_gene: TRBJ2-5
abundance: few
v_gene: TRBV9
CDR3aa: CASSVGALMKETQYF
CDR3nt: TGTGCCAGCAGCGTAGGGGCATTGATGAAAGAGACCCAGTACTTC

d_gene: -
j_gene: TRBJ1-2
abundance: -
v_gene: TRBV2
CDR3aa: CASSDGRIYGYTF
CDR3nt: TGTGCCAGCAGTGATGGGAGAATCTATGGCTACACCTTC

d_gene: TRBD2
j_gene: TRBJ2-3
abundance: -
v_gene: TRBV5-4
CDR3aa: CASSLFSGGSTDTQYF
CDR3nt: TGTGCCAGCAGCTTGTTTAGCGGGGGGAGCACAGATACGCAGTATTTT

d_gene: TRBD1
j_gene: TRBJ1-2
abundance: -
v_gene: TRBV27
CDR3aa: CASSLNRLGQGVDGYTF
CDR3nt: TGTGCCAGCAGTTTAAACAGGCTCGGCCAGGGGGTCGATGGCTACACCTTC

d_gene: -
j_gene: TRBJ1-5
abundance: once
v_gene: TRBV4-2
CDR3aa: CASSPHGGGNQPQHF
CDR3nt: TGTGCCAGCAGCCCTCACGGGGGGGGCAATCAGCCCCAGCATTTT

d_gene: -
j_gene: TRBJ1-5
abundance: -
v_gene: TRBV9
CDR3aa: CASSVGTRDQPQHF
CDR3nt: TGTGCCAGCAGCGTTGGGACAAGGGATCAGCCCCAGCATTTT

d_gene: -
j_gene: TRBJ1-6
abundance: -
v_gene: TRBV4-2
CDR3aa: CASSQGYAISGVSYNSPLHF
CDR3nt: TGTGCCAGCAGCCAGGGGTATGCAATTTCGGGGGTCTCCTATAATTCACCCCTCCACTTT

d_gene: -
j_gene: TRBJ1-4
abundance: -
v_gene: TRBV18
CDR3aa: CASSRRTTNEKLFF
CDR3nt: TGTGCCAGTTCTAGGAGAACAACTAATGAAAAACTGTTTTTT

d_gene: -
j_gene: TRBJ2-7
abundance: -
v_gene: TRBV13
CDR3aa: CASSLVSSSYEQYF
CDR3nt: TGTGCCAGCAGCTTAGTTTCGAGCTCCTACGAGCAGTACTTC

d_gene: TRBD2
j_gene: TRBJ2-2
abundance: -
v_gene: TRBV19
CDR3aa: CASSAGTIPGELFF
CDR3nt: TGTGCCAGTAGCGCCGGGACTATTCCCGGGGAGCTGTTTTTT

d_gene: -
j_gene: TRBJ2-2
abundance: -
v_gene: TRBV27
CDR3aa: CASSPGITGGELFF
CDR3nt: TGTGCCAGCAGTCCCGGGATTACCGGTGGGGAGCTGTTTTTT

d_gene: TRBD2
j_gene: TRBJ2-7
abundance: -
v_gene: TRBV6-5
CDR3aa: CASSTSGDSYEQYF
CDR3nt: TGTGCCAGCAGTACGAGCGGGGACTCCTACGAGCAGTACTTC

d_gene: TRBD1
j_gene: TRBJ1-1
abundance: few
v_gene: TRBV28
CDR3aa: CASTKGGFGEAFF
CDR3nt: TGTGCCAGTACAAAAGGGGGCTTTGGTGAAGCTTTCTTT

d_gene: TRBD2
j_gene: TRBJ2-1
abundance: -
v_gene: TRBV27
CDR3aa: CASRAGGAYNEQFF
CDR3nt: TGTGCCAGCAGAGCGGGAGGGGCCTACAATGAGCAGTTCTTC

d_gene: TRBD1
j_gene: TRBJ1-1
abundance: -
v_gene: TRBV6-5
CDR3aa: CASSRDRGQAFF
CDR3nt: TGTGCCAGCAGCAGGGACAGGGGGCAAGCTTTCTTT

d_gene: TRBD2
j_gene: TRBJ2-2
abundance: -
v_gene: TRBV7-9
CDR3aa: CASSLGGTGELFF
CDR3nt: TGTGCCAGCAGTTTGGGGGGGACCGGGGAGCTGTTTTTT

d_gene: -
j_gene: TRBJ1-4
abundance: few
v_gene: TRBV7-9
CDR3aa: CASSLGGSGKEEKLFF
CDR3nt: TGTGCCAGCAGCTTAGGGGGCTCAGGGAAGGAAGAAAAACTGTTTTTT

d_gene: -
j_gene: TRBJ1-3
abundance: -
v_gene: TRBV10-2
CDR3aa: CASSLPGSGNTIYF
CDR3nt: TGCGCCAGCAGTCTTCCGGGCTCTGGAAACACCATATATTTT

d_gene: -
j_gene: TRBJ1-5
abundance: -
v_gene: TRBV2
CDR3aa: CASSELTGNQPQHF
CDR3nt: TGTGCCAGCAGTGAATTAACGGGGAATCAGCCCCAGCATTTT

d_gene: TRBD1
j_gene: TRBJ1-6
abundance: -
v_gene: TRBV6-1
CDR3aa: CASSESGTGGPPLHF
CDR3nt: TGTGCCAGCAGTGAAAGTGGGACAGGGGGCCCACCCCTCCACTTT

d_gene: -
j_gene: TRBJ2-3
abundance: once
v_gene: TRBV5-1
CDR3aa: CASSLVVSTDTQYF
CDR3nt: TGCGCCAGCAGCTTGGTCGTTAGCACAGATACGCAGTATTTT

d_gene: TRBD1
j_gene: TRBJ2-7
abundance: -
v_gene: TRBV4-1
CDR3aa: CASSRLGTGAGEQYF
CDR3nt: TGCGCCAGCAGCCGACTCGGGACAGGGGCGGGGGAGCAGTACTTC

d_gene: -
j_gene: TRBJ1-6
abundance: -
v_gene: TRBV5-4
CDR3aa: CASSLGGGGNSPPHF
CDR3nt: TGTGCCAGCAGCTTGGGCGGGGGAGGTAATTCACCCCCCCACTTT

d_gene: TRBD2
j_gene: TRBJ2-7
abundance: -
v_gene: TRBV6-5
CDR3aa: CASSYQREGYEQYF
CDR3nt: TGTGCCAGCAGTTACCAGCGGGAGGGATACGAGCAGTACTTC

d_gene: -
j_gene: TRBJ2-5
abundance: -
v_gene: TRBV9
CDR3aa: CASSVGSRGPQETQYF
CDR3nt: TGTGCCAGCAGCGTAGGTTCGCGGGGGCCCCAAGAGACCCAGTACTTC